This TCR beta chain was identified in a study of blood T cell repertoires in COVID-19. Sequencing was performed with immunoSEQ multiplex PCR; in TCRdb, only in-frame clones are kept and a portion is missing. The data contain 440,000 or so clones, about nine tenths of them singletons. This clone turned up a few times. The sample taken for sequencing was peripheral blood. This receptor was identified in a woman aged 35 to 49 with COVID-19, enrolled during active disease.

The DNA for the CDR3 is TGTGCCTGGAGTGAAGAGTCGCGGGTTCCTGGAAACACCATATATTTT. As protein: CAWSEESRVPGNTIYF. The J gene is TRBJ1-3, the V gene TRBV30; D uncertain. This CDR3 has 16 residues. The ends were cut back, 1 base at V and 2 bases at J, with 15 bases in the middle. From germline, CDR1 is GTSNPN and CDR2 SVGIG (reference sequence).